This TCR beta chain was captured by sequencing in a study of technical replicates of blood from several donors. Using immunoSEQ multiplex PCR, the repertoire was profiled, and TCRdb retains in-frame clones only, with some absent. This table holds about 100,000 clones, approximately 96% found once. The CDR3 consists of 15 residues. CDR1 is LGHNA and CDR2 is YNFKEQ in the germline V gene. With V trimmed by 0 bases and J by 4 bases, 5 bases remained unmatched. This receptor was taken from a human donor in good health. The sequenced sample was T cells isolated from PBMCs. V and J are TRBV4-2 and TRBJ2-5, with 7 bases fitting TRBD2. The CDR3 sequence is CASSQDGTGGETQYF. The CDR3 bases are TGTGCCAGCAGCCAAGACGGGACGGGAGGAGAGACCCAGTACTTC.